By frequency, the clone carrying this TCR beta chain is large. No antigen is known for it. From the 10x single-cell sequencing reads, TCRdb lists one entry per CDR3 protein and no DNA. Its table lists about 790 distinct CDR3 sequences. These data are taken from a study of CD8 T cells in cerebrospinal fluid in Alzheimer's disease. Overall study results and limits: Compared with controls, mild cognitive impairment or Alzheimer's disease patients showed higher maximum CSF clone percentages.

This clonotype was obtained from a human donor with Parkinson's disease. Sequencing input: cerebrospinal fluid.

The CDR3 loop is CASSFIQGHTEAFF. The chain has TRBV7-9 and TRBJ1-1; TCRdb indicates TRBD1, and absent DNA this call remains unverified. Germline V lookup: CDR1 SEHNR, CDR2 FQNEAQ (reference sequence). The CDR3 length is 14 residues.